Listed below are T cell receptor beta chains from one sample, sequenced in a study of T cell changes during pregnancy in multiple sclerosis. Only in-frame clones appear in the TCRdb table, and some are missing; sequencing was by immunoSEQ multiplex PCR. The table has about 33,000 clones, 92% seen once. Material for sequencing was PBMCs (not recorded whether the cells were cultured). These receptor sequences come from a female donor with multiple sclerosis, enrolled in a pregnancy study. The conserved cysteine and the conserved F or W are not part of the CDR3 here.

TRBV18,TRBJ2-7,12,ASSAQGAGGEQY
TRBV28,TRBJ1-2,11,ASSPQGHYGYT
TRBV27,TRBJ1-1,12,ASSLSSSNTEAF
TRBV9,TRBJ1-4,13,ASSVEGGTNEKLF
TRBV9,TRBJ2-7,12,ASSVVPASYEQY
TRBV5-4,TRBJ1-2,12,ASSFPGNNYGYT
TRBV6-5,TRBJ2-1,12,ASSYESSYNEQF
TRBV27,TRBJ2-3,14,ASTTSYPGTKDTQY
TRBV9,TRBJ1-1,13,ASSVALDRVAEAF
TRBV30,TRBJ1-4,12,ASTRQGPNEKLF
TRBV25-1,TRBJ2-2,14,ASSESGRVYTGELF
TRBV6-1,TRBJ1-5,14,ASSEQVIYSNQPQH
TRBV6-5,TRBJ1-1,11,ASSYGAGTEAF
TRBV6-4,TRBJ1-1,15,ASSDPAPLRTFSEAF
TRBV27,TRBJ2-3,14,ASSSTPRGSRDTQY
TRBV7-9,TRBJ1-2,13,ASSSQRQGDYGYT
TRBV4-1,TRBJ2-7,11,ASSQDGIYEQY
TRBV11-2,TRBJ1-2,12,ASSLSSGNYGYT
TRBV10-1,TRBJ1-5,15,ASSEGMGGYGNQPQH
TRBV19,TRBJ1-4,12,ASRGTAANEKLF
TRBV7-2,TRBJ1-5,15,ASSLSTESGGLENQH
TRBV11-2,TRBJ1-2,13,ASSLDHRGLRGYT
TRBV19,TRBJ2-3,12,ASSIAGGSDTQY
TRBV6-1,TRBJ1-1,13,ASSEQGAAGTEAF
TRBV2,TRBJ1-1,11,ASLRDQNTEAF
TRBV19,TRBJ2-1,12,ASSPTGTYNEQF
TRBV27,TRBJ1-2,12,ASSGWDSVYGYT
TRBV10-3,TRBJ2-3,12,ATGASGNTDTQY
TRBV2,TRBJ2-7,12,ASRTGTSGYEQY
TRBV6-1,TRBJ1-2,14,ASREARGTGTYGYT
TRBV27,TRBJ2-3,14,ASSSPTSGITDTQY
TRBV27,TRBJ2-7,12,ARPPRTSIYEQY
TRBV28,TRBJ1-1,11,ASSLTGITEAF